Sequencing of this T cell receptor (beta chain) was carried out in a study of blood T cell repertoires in COVID-19. Whole-study context: Italy, Spain and the United States were the sources of the convalescent and acute COVID-19 samples. Nucleic acid was either cDNA or gDNA, and it came from T cells, B-cell-depleted T cells, or PBMCs.

The CDR3 is 13 residues long. Per germline, CDR1 MNHEY and CDR2 SVGAGI. Trimming took 10 bases from V and 2 from J, leaving 12 bases between them. Original methodology: Cell counts per sample came from amplifying reference gene primers. Only in-frame clones appear in the TCRdb table, and some are missing; sequencing was by immunoSEQ multiplex PCR. V and J calls and clone size come straight from that table; D and trimming were deduced from the DNA. This sample has some 210,000 clones; 92% occur once, and the top ten carry around 0.84%. Seattle's enrolled individuals joined amid active infection and were then monitored longitudinally.

Input material: peripheral blood. The origin of this receptor is a man in his sixties with COVID-19, enrolled during active disease. The gene calls are TRBV6-5 and TRBJ1-5; no firm D call. CDR3 DNA: TGTGCCACCGAGGAAGCGGGCAATCAGCCCCAGCATTTT. Protein product: CATEEAGNQPQHF.